This entry features one TCR beta chain sequence. Its antigen remains unidentified. Healthy people donating bone marrow made up the donors. 60 Vbeta and 13 Jbeta primers were used in PCR. Clones were read by immunoSEQ multiplex PCR, and TCRdb kept only the in-frame ones, dropping some. The repertoire table contains 200,000 to 250,000 clones. The CDR3 loop spans 13 amino acids. The V gene lost 2 bases and the J gene lost 2 bases, with 7 bases spanning the gap. Germline V gene data show CDR1 as MNHNY and CDR2 as SVGAGI (reference sequence). These data are taken from a study of cytomegalovirus exposure and HLA in healthy donors. Points from the study as a whole: When presence/absence was analysed, sequencing depth was taken to be roughly uniform across donors. Certain indistinguishable V segments, among them TRBV6-2 and TRBV6-3, were excluded. A prior analysis recorded that most TCR beta V segments were productive about 87% or about 30% of the time.

The receptor was derived from a woman under 40 in good health and CMV-seropositive. This chain connects TRBV6-6 to TRBJ2-7; D gene uncertain. The sequenced sample consisted of PBMCs. CDR3 DNA: TGTGCCAGCAGTTACGGGCAGACCTACGAGCAGTACTTC. Protein product: CASSYGQTYEQYF.